The entry below describes one T cell receptor beta chain. Source study methods: For nucleated cells, counts were estimated from reference gene primer amplification. Only in-frame clones appear in the TCRdb table, and some are missing; sequencing was by immunoSEQ multiplex PCR. Clonal size and the V and J genes are those of that table, whereas D and trimming came from the DNA. In the table there are 150,000 to 200,000 clones, 75% to 80% of which are singletons. This entry belongs to a study of blood T cell repertoires in COVID-19. For the study at large: Whether acute or convalescent, the COVID-19 samples came from the United States, Italy and Spain. Sources were T cells, B-cell-depleted T cells, or PBMCs; the material itself was cDNA or gDNA.

The receptor comes from a woman aged 70-85 years with acute or convalescent COVID-19. Sequenced sample: peripheral blood.

Written as DNA, the CDR3 is TGTGCCAGCAGCATTTATACAGGGGCTGAAGCTTTCTTT. Translation: CASSIYTGAEAFF. The rearrangement uses TRBV9 and TRBJ1-1, with TRBD1 matching 7 bases. V lost 4 bases to trimming and J lost 6 bases; unmatched junction nucleotides: 6. CDR1 is SGDLS and CDR2 is YYNGEE in the germline V gene. CDR3 length: 13 amino acids. The full variable domain, with the rest looked up from reference TRBV9 and TRBJ1-1, is DSGVTQTPKHLITATGQRVTLRCSPRSGDLSVYWYQQSLDQGLQFLIQYYNGEERAKGNILERFSAQQFPDLHSELNLSSLELGDSALYFCASSIYTGAEAFFGQGTRLTVV.